This T cell receptor beta chain was retrieved from a study of T cells in Graves' hyperthyroidism and ophthalmopathy. Study conclusions and caveats: The model predicted ophthalmopathy a median around six months before onset.

The CDR3 extends over 11 amino acids. Germline lookup yields CDR1 MDHEN and CDR2 SYDVKM. A remark on this clonotype: Its antigen remains unidentified. A read error may produce the germline difference seen at one junction end.

Amplified TCR beta CDR3 regions derived from RNA transcripts. The primer set for the first-round RT-PCR of the TCR CDR3 was HTBI. Via MiXCR, TCRdb re-called the multiplex PCR reads, giving one row per CDR3 protein. This table has a few hundred thousand distinct CDR3 sequences, roughly 20% appearing once. The chain recombines TRBV28 with TRBJ2-1; no clear D gene. This clonotype was obtained from a man younger than 30 with Graves' ophthalmopathy. The sequencing input was blood. The CDR3 nucleotides read TGTGTCAGCAGTATCTACAATGAGCAGTTCTTC. This translates into CVSSIYNEQFF.